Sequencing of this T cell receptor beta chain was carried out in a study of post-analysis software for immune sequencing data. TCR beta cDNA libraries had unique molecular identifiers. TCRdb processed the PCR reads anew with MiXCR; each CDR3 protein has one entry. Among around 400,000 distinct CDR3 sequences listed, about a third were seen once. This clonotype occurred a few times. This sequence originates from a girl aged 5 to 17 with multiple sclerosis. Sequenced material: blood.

CDR3 in DNA: TGCGCCAGCAGCTTCGTGGGGTCGGGAGCCTACGAGCAGTACTTC. Amino acids: CASSFVGSGAYEQYF. The chain employs TRBV5-1 and TRBJ2-5; possible D gene TRBD2, 6 bases. The tail of the sequence fits TRBJ2-7 better, so the J call may be wrong. CDR3 length: 15 residues. The germline V gene encodes CDR1 SGHRS and CDR2 YFSETQ.